This TCR beta chain was profiled in a study of blood T cell repertoires in COVID-19. The overall study: PBMCs, B-cell-depleted T cells, or T cells provided the cDNA or gDNA that made up the material.

Libraries were prepared by immunoSEQ multiplex PCR; TCRdb keeps only in-frame clonotypes and omits some of them. The profile shows roughly 320,000 clones, around 92% of them singletons. Per the germline V gene, CDR1 is LGHNA and CDR2 is YNFKEQ. Trimming cost V 2 bases and J 4 bases, with 17 bases left between them. This CDR3 region has 16 residues. The sample was peripheral blood. The origin of this receptor is a woman in her twenties or thirties with COVID-19, enrolled during active disease. J is TRBJ1-1 and V is TRBV4-2; TRBD1 might be the D (5 bases). This CDR3 is CASSQPFGGRATEAFF. In DNA form, the CDR3 reads TGTGCCAGCAGCCAACCCTTCGGGGGTCGGGCCACTGAAGCTTTCTTT.